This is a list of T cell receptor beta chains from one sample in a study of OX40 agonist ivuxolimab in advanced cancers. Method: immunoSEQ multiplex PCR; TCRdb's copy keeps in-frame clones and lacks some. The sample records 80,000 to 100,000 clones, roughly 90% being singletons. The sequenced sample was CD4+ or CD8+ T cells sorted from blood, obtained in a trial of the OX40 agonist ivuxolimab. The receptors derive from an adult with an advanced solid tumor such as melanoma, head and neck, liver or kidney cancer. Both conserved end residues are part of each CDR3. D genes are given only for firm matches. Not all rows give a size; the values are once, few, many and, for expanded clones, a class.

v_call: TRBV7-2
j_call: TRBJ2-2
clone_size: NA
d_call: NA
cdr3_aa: CASSLPQGDTGELFF
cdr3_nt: TGTGCCAGCAGCTTACCGCAGGGCGACACCGGGGAGCTGTTTTTT

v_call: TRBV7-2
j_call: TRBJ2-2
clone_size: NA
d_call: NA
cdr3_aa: CASSFDRITNTGELFF
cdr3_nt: TGTGCCAGCAGCTTTGACCGGATCACGAACACCGGGGAGCTGTTTTTT

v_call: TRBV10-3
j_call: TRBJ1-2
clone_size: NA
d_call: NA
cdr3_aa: CAISGEYGYTF
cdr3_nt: TGTGCCATCTCGGGGGAGTATGGCTACACCTTC

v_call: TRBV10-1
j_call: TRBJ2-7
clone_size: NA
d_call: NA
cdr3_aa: CASSESTNPTTGQYF
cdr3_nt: TGCGCCAGCAGTGAGTCGACTAATCCCACTACGGGGCAGTACTTC

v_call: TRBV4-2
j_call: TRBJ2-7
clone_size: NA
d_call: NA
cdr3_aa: CASSQDGGAGYEQYF
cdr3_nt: TGTGCCAGCAGCCAAGATGGCGGGGCCGGATACGAGCAGTACTTC

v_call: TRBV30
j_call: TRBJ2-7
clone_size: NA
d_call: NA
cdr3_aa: CAWGSRTGTYEQYF
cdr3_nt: TGTGCCTGGGGTTCCCGAACGGGGACCTACGAGCAGTACTTC

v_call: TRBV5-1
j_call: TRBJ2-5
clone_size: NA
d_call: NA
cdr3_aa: CASSLKGVQETQYF
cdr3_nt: TGCGCCAGCAGCTTGAAGGGGGTTCAAGAGACCCAGTACTTC

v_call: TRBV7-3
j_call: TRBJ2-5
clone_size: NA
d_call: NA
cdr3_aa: CASSRTGTGETQYF
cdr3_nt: TGTGCCAGCAGCCGGACGGGGACCGGAGAGACCCAGTACTTC

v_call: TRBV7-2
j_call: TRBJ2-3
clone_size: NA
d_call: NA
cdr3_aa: CASSATGYQGYTQYF
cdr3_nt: TGTGCCAGCAGCGCTACAGGCTATCAGGGTTATACGCAGTATTTT

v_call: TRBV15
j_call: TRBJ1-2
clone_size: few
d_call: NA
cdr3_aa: CATSRDKGYGYTF
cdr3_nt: TGTGCCACCAGCAGAGATAAAGGTTATGGCTACACCTTC

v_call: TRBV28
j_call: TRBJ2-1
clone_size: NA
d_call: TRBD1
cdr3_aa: CASSFSTGTGGRNEQFF
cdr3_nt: TGTGCCAGCAGTTTCTCTACCGGGACAGGGGGCCGCAATGAGCAGTTCTTC

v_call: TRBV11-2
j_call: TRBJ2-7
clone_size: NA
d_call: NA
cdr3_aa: CASSLQYEQYF
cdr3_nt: TGTGCCAGCAGCCTCCAATACGAGCAGTACTTC

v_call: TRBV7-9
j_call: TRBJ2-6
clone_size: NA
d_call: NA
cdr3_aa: CASKTDRSGANVLTF
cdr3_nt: TGTGCCAGCAAGACAGACCGCTCTGGGGCCAACGTCCTGACTTTC

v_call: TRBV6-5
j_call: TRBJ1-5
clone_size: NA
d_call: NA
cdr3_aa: CASSYSRVTIQPQHF
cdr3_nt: TGTGCCAGCAGTTACTCCAGGGTGACGATTCAGCCCCAGCATTTT

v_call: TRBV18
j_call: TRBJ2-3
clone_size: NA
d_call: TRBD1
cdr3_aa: CASSPGTEVGTQYF
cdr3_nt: TGTGCCAGCTCACCAGGGACAGAAGTGGGGACGCAGTATTTT

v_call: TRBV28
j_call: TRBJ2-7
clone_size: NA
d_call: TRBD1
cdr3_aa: CATRQGAVYEQYF
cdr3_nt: TGTGCCACCCGACAGGGGGCTGTTTACGAGCAGTACTTC

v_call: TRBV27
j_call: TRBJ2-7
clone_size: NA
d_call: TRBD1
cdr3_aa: CASSSYRGPGLEQYF
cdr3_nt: TGTGCCAGCAGTTCCTACAGGGGACCCGGACTCGAGCAGTACTTC